The clone carrying this T cell receptor (beta chain) appeared many times. What it binds is unknown. The record originates from a study of prognosis after radiotherapy for stage I lung cancer. As for the study in general: The study enrolled around twelve men and a handful of women as patients, aged roughly 53 to 85 with a median of nearly 75 years.

The CDR3 runs 13 residues. Deletions cut 7 bases from V and 7 bases from J, with 13 bases between. Germline CDR1 reads KGHDR; CDR2 reads SFDVKD. Study results and caveats: Usage of TRBV and TRBJ genes reportedly differed between metastatic and non-metastatic patients.

Amplification of the TCR beta CDR3 (from genomic DNA) was done by two-round multiplex PCR. The first round of PCR was done with primers that matched each TRBV and TRBJ gene. TCRdb itself ran the multiplex PCR reads through MiXCR, one entry per CDR3 protein. The sample has roughly 17,000 distinct CDR3 sequences, 25% to 35% seen once. This TCR was sampled from a donor aged 50 or older with non-small cell lung cancer. V gene TRBV24-1 combines with J gene TRBJ2-1; D perhaps matches TRBD2 (5 bases). The material was PBMCs, obtained before or after stereotactic body radiation therapy (not recorded which). This chain's CDR3 is CATRDLVGNEQFF. CDR3 DNA: TGTGCCACCAGGGACTTAGTGGGGAATGAGCAGTTCTTC.